This T cell receptor beta chain was profiled in a study of cytomegalovirus exposure and HLA in healthy donors. Findings and limits, study-wide: Analyses of presence/absence relied on an assumption of roughly uniform sequencing depth across donors. Accurate predictions that matched the HLA-A and HLA-B alleles of most subjects were reportedly made from TCR beta sequences. In a later analysis, a missense DCLRE1C variant was linked to TCR beta V- and J-gene trimming.

Primers included in the PCR were 60 Vbeta and 13 Jbeta primers. The protocol was immunoSEQ multiplex PCR, while the TCRdb copy is restricted to in-frame clones and leaves out a portion. Here the sample spans some 200,000 clones, more than 85% being singletons. A remark on this clone: What it binds is unknown. This sample also contains other DNA sequences that code for the same CDR3.

Germline V gene data show CDR1 as SNHLY and CDR2 as FYNNEI. V dropped 5 bases and J dropped 5; count of bases not matched to a gene: 6. The CDR3 runs to 16 residues. This chain links TRBV2 with TRBJ2-3; TRBD2 agrees at 14 bases. The origin of this receptor is a woman aged 18-29 years in good health and CMV-seronegative. Sequencing input: PBMCs. The CDR3: CASSLTSGRGEDTQYF. In DNA form, the CDR3 reads TGTGCCAGCAGTCTGACTAGCGGGAGGGGCGAAGATACGCAGTATTTT.